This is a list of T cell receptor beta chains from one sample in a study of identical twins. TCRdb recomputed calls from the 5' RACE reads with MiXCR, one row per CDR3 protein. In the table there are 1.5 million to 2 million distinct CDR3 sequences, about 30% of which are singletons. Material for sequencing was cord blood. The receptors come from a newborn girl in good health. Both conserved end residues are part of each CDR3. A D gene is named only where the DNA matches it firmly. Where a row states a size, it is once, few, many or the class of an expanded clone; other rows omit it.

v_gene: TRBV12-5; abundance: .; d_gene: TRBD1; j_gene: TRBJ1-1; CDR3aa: CASGLGRGDRTNTEAFF; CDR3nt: TGTGCTAGTGGTCTCGGAAGGGGGGACAGGACGAACACTGAAGCTTTCTTT
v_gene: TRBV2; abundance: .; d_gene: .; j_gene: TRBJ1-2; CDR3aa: CASKNRGQASYGYTF; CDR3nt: TGTGCCAGCAAGAATCGGGGGCAGGCCAGCTATGGCTACACCTTC
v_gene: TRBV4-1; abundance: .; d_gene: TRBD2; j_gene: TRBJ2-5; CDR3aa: CASSARLAGVLNEQYF; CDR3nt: TGCGCCAGCAGCGCACGACTAGCGGGAGTCCTCAATGAGCAGTACTTC
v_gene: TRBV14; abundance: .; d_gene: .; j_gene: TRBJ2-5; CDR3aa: CASSQDDIYERYF; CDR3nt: TGTGCCAGCAGCCAAGATGACATATACGAGCGGTACTTC
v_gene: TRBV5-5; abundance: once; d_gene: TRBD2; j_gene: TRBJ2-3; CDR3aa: CASSLVASGGFSTDTQYF; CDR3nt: TGTGCCAGCAGCTTGGTCGCTAGCGGGGGCTTTAGCACAGATACGCAGTATTTT
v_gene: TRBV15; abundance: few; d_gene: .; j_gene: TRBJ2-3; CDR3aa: CATSRATALRFADTQYF; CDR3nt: TGTGCCACCAGCAGAGCGACAGCTTTGCGGTTCGCAGATACGCAGTATTTT
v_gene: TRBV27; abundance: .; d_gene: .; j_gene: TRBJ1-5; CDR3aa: CASSLARGGSNQPQHF; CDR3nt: TGTGCCAGCAGTTTAGCCAGGGGAGGGAGCAATCAGCCCCAGCATTTT
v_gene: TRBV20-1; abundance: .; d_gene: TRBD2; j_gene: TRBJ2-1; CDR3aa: CSARILAGETQFF; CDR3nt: TGCAGTGCTAGAATCCTAGCGGGGGAGACCCAGTTCTTC
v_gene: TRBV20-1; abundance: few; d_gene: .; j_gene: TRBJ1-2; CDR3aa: CSARGSSYGYTF; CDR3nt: TGCAGTGCCCGAGGCAGCTCCTATGGCTACACCTTC
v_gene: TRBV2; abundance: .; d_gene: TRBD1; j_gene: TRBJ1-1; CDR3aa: CASSEPSDREEYGAFF; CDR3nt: TGTGCCAGCAGTGAACCTTCCGACAGGGAGGAGTACGGAGCTTTCTTT
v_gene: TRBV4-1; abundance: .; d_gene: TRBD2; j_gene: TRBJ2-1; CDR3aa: CASSPPWTSGYNNEQFF; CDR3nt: TGCGCCAGCAGCCCTCCCTGGACTAGCGGCTACAACAATGAGCAGTTCTTC
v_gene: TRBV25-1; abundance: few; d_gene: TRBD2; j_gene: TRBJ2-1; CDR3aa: CASSTSGRTLYNEQFF; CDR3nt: TGTGCCAGCAGCACTAGCGGGAGAACCCTTTACAATGAGCAGTTCTTC
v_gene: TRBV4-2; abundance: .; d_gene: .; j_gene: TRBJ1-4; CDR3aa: CASGQDRQINNEKLFF; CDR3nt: TGTGCCAGCGGCCAAGACCGACAGATTAATAATGAAAAACTGTTTTTT
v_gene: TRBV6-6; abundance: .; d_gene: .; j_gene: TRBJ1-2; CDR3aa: CASRSDEHYGYTF; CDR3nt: TGTGCCAGCAGGTCGGACGAGCACTATGGCTACACCTTC
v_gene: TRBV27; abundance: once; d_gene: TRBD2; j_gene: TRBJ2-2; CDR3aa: CASSSRGRAVGELFF; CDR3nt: TGTGCCAGCAGTTCCCGAGGGAGGGCGGTGGGGGAGCTGTTTTTT
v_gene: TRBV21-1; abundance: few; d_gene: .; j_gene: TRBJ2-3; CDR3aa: CASSPWGTRLTDTQYF; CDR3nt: TGTGCCAGCAGCCCCTGGGGGACTAGACTCACAGATACGCAGTATTTT
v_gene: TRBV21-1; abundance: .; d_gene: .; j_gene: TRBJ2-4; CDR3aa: CASSRLGYRAAKNIQYF; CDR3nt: TGTGCCAGCAGCCGTTTGGGGTACAGGGCGGCCAAAAACATTCAGTACTTC
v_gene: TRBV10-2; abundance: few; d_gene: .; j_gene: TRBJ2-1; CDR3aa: CASSGPLSGPGVNEQFF; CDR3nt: TGCGCCAGCTCGGGCCCCCTCTCTGGGCCCGGCGTCAATGAGCAGTTCTTC
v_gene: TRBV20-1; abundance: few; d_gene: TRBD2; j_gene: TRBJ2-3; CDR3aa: CSAEGVAGGSDTQYF; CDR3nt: TGCAGTGCTGAAGGGGTAGCGGGGGGCTCAGATACGCAGTATTTT
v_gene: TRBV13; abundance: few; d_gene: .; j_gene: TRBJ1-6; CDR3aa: CASSPQDRINSPLHF; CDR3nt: TGTGCCAGCAGCCCCCAAGACAGGATCAATTCACCCCTCCACTTT
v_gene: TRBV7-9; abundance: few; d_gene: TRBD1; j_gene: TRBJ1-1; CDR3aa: CASSTYRGQNTEAFF; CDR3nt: TGTGCCAGCAGCACATACAGGGGCCAGAACACTGAAGCTTTCTTT
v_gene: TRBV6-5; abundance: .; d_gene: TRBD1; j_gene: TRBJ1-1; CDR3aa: CASRDREDTEAFF; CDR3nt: TGTGCCAGCAGGGACAGGGAAGACACTGAAGCTTTCTTT
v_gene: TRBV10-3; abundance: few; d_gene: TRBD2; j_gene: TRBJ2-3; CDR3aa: CAISGATGLGSRDTQYF; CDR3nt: TGTGCCATCAGTGGGGCTACGGGACTAGGGTCCCGGGATACGCAGTATTTT
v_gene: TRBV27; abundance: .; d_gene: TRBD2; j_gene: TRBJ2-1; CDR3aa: CASSSAGTSGVLYNEQFF; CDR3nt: TGTGCCAGCAGTTCCGCCGGGACTAGCGGGGTTCTTTACAATGAGCAGTTCTTC
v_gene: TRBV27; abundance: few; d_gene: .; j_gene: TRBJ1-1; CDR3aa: CASSLSRSDEAFF; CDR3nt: TGTGCCAGCAGTTTATCTAGGTCGGATGAAGCTTTCTTT
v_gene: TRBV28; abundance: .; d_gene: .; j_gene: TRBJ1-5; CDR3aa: CASSLGREYQPQHF; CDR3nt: TGTGCCAGCAGTTTGGGCAGGGAATACCAGCCCCAGCATTTT
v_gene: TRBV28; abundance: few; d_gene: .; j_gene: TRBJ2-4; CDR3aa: CASSLAKSGWNIQYF; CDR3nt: TGTGCCAGCAGTTTAGCGAAATCTGGATGGAACATTCAGTACTTC
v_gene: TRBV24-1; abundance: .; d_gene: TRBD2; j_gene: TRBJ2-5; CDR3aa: CATSDSGDLTIAGGNEQYF; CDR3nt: TGTGCCACCAGTGATTCGGGGGACCTGACCATAGCGGGAGGCAATGAGCAGTACTTC
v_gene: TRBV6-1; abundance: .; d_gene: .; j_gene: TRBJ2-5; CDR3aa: CASSAMFGQQETQYF; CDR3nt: TGCGCCAGCAGCGCCATGTTTGGACAGCAAGAGACCCAGTACTTC
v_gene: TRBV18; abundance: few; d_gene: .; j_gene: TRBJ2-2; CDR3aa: CASSPPQDTGELFF; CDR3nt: TGTGCCAGCTCACCACCACAGGACACCGGGGAGCTGTTTTTT
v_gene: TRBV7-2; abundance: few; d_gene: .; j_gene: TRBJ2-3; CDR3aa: CASSRIIDTQYF; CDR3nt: TGTGCCAGCAGCCGCATTATCGATACGCAGTATTTT
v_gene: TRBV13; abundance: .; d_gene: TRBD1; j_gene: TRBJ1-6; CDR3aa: CTSSLRTGGRSPLHF; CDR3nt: TGTACCAGCAGCTTACGAACAGGGGGAAGGTCACCCCTCCACTTT
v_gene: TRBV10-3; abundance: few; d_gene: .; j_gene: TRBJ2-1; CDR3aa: CAISERGAPGSLPNEQFF; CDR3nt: TGTGCCATCAGTGAGAGGGGGGCCCCAGGATCCCTCCCTAATGAGCAGTTCTTC
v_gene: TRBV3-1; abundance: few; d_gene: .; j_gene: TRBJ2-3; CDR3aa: CASSEDLSTQYF; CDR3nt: TGTGCCAGCAGCGAAGACCTGAGTACGCAGTATTTT
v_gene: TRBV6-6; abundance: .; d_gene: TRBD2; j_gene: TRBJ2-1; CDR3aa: CASSCSIAGSYNEQFF; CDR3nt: TGTGCCAGCAGTTGCTCGATAGCGGGGTCCTACAATGAGCAGTTCTTC
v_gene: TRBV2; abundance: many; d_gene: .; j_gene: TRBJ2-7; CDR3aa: CASFPWTALREQYF; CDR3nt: TGTGCCAGCTTCCCCTGGACAGCCTTACGCGAGCAGTACTTC
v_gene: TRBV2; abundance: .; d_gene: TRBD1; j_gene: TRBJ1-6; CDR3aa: CASGTGGSYNSPLHF; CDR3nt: TGTGCCAGTGGGACAGGGGGGTCCTATAATTCACCCCTCCACTTT
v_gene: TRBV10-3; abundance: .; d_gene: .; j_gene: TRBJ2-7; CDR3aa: CATGRQASAEQYF; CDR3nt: TGTGCCACCGGTAGACAGGCTTCGGCCGAGCAGTACTTC
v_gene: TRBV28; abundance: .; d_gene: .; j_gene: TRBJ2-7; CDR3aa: CAPPRRAYEQYF; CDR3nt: TGTGCCCCCCCCCGCAGAGCCTACGAGCAGTACTTC
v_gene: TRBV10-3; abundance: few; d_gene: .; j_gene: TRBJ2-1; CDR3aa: CAISVTSLAYNEQFF; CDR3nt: TGTGCCATCAGTGTGACTTCCCTGGCGTACAATGAGCAGTTCTTC
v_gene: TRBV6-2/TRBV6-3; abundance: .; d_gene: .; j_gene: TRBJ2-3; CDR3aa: CASNKRGSTDTQYF; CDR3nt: TGTGCCAGCAACAAAAGGGGTAGCACAGATACGCAGTATTTT
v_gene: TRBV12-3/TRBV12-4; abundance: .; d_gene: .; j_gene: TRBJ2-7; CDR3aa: CASSGPVSSYEQYF; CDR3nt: TGTGCCAGCAGTGGACCAGTAAGCTCCTACGAGCAGTACTTC
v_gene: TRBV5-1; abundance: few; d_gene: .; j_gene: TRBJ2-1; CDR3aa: CASSLGDPKGVSEQFF; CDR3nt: TGCGCCAGCAGCTTGGGGGACCCTAAAGGTGTCAGTGAGCAGTTCTTC
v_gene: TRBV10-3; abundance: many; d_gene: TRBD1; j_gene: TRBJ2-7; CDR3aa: CAISDRDRGQNEQYF; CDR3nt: TGTGCCATCAGTGATCGCGACAGGGGGCAAAACGAGCAGTACTTC
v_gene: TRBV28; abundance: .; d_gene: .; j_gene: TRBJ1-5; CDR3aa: CASIKGLDHQPQHF; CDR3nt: TGTGCCAGCATAAAGGGGCTAGACCATCAGCCCCAGCATTTT
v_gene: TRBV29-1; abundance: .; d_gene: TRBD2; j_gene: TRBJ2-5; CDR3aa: CSVEDRDLAGVSNEQYF; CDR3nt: TGCAGCGTTGAAGATCGGGATCTAGCGGGAGTTTCCAATGAGCAGTACTTC
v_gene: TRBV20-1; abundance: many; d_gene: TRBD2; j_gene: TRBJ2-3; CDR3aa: CSASGPGLASDTQYF; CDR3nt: TGCAGTGCTAGTGGCCCGGGACTAGCTTCAGATACGCAGTATTTT
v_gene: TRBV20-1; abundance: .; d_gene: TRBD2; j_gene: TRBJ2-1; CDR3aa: CSARLGLAGVLSYNEQFF; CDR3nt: TGCAGTGCTAGACTGGGACTAGCGGGGGTCTTATCCTACAATGAGCAGTTCTTC
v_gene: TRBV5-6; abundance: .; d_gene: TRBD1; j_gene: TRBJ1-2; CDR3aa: CASSFYGRGLSNYGYTF; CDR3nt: TGTGCCAGCAGCTTTTATGGCAGGGGGCTTTCTAACTATGGCTACACCTTC
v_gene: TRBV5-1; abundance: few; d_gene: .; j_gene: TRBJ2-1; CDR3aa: CASREIGGGLNEQFF; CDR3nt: TGCGCCAGCAGGGAGATTGGCGGGGGCCTCAATGAGCAGTTCTTC
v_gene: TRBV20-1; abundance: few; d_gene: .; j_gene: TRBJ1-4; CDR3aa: CSARGFLTAANEKLFF; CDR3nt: TGCAGTGCTAGAGGATTCCTGACAGCCGCTAATGAAAAACTGTTTTTT